These T cell receptor beta chains were read from a single sample in a study of T cell repertoires in cytomegalovirus infection. These receptors are not linked to any known antigen. Via MiXCR, TCRdb re-called the reads, giving one row per CDR3 protein. The sample contains around 900,000 distinct CDR3 sequences, 31% of which appear only once. The material sequenced was cultured CD8+ T cells from PBMCs, taken from culture after CMV antigen stimulation. Receptors originate from a human donor in good health (CMV status not recorded). Some clones in this sample may be carry-over from other donors' samples. Each CDR3 is given with its conserved first and last residue.

v_call	j_call	cdr3_aa
TRBV27	TRBJ2-5	CASSLSRGGETQYF
TRBV6-1	TRBJ2-3	CASCLGGTDTQYF
TRBV7-9	TRBJ2-5	CASSLLSDQETQYF
TRBV7-6	TRBJ2-5	CASSLLFGVSQKETQYF
TRBV6-5	TRBJ1-1	CASSIHDRAGEAFF
TRBV6-1	TRBJ1-1	CASRHVANTEAFF
TRBV29-1	TRBJ1-2	CSADRSNYGYTF
TRBV12-3/TRBV12-4	TRBJ2-5	CASVHSGGAPETQYF
TRBV27	TRBJ2-2	CASSFGSSTGELFF
TRBV7-9	TRBJ2-6	CASSIPGTGGYTGANVLTF
TRBV7-9	TRBJ1-2	CASSYGRDGYTF
TRBV14	TRBJ1-1	CASSPTGGKEGSEAFF
TRBV6-1	TRBJ1-4	CASSQQARELFF
TRBV7-8	TRBJ2-7	CASSLARGLSSYEQYF
TRBV7-9	TRBJ2-5	CASRPTSGGARETQYF
TRBV27	TRBJ1-6	CASRSGSGNSPLHF
TRBV5-4	TRBJ2-3	CASSPRRVTDTQYF
TRBV7-8	TRBJ2-7	CASSLNQGAHEQYF
TRBV11-2	TRBJ2-3	CASSLYVAGLLDTQYF
TRBV6-6	TRBJ2-3	CASSRHHDRARTDTQYF
TRBV5-1	TRBJ2-1	CASKVNSYNEQFF
TRBV5-4	TRBJ1-4	CASSFEGPTNEKLFF
TRBV7-8	TRBJ1-2	CASSLDGRGQRSYTF
TRBV19	TRBJ2-1	CATLAGAPFDEQFF
TRBV6-5	TRBJ1-6	CASTTRQRMRVNSPLHF
TRBV27	TRBJ1-2	CASSFSGAGSYGYTF
TRBV6-6	TRBJ2-7	CASSMGRTLEHYF
TRBV6-5	TRBJ1-1	CASSYSSGDGATEAFF
TRBV7-9	TRBJ1-1	CASSHWARTPDPEAFF
TRBV5-3	TRBJ2-3	CASSLAGAVSTDTQYF
TRBV5-4	TRBJ2-5	CASSFGRDRGIETQYF
TRBV10-3	TRBJ2-5	CAIRGAETQYF
TRBV6-6	TRBJ2-1	CASSYPGRGSLYDEQFF
TRBV25-1	TRBJ2-1	CASSVGQGAIEQFF
TRBV7-6	TRBJ1-1	CASSLAQGINTEAFF
TRBV6-1	TRBJ2-7	CASSEVLADGEQYF
TRBV20-1	TRBJ2-1	CSAGGTSGGNDNEQFF
TRBV7-2	TRBJ2-3	CASSLPRRTDTQYF
TRBV11-3	TRBJ2-1	CASSLLSNNEQFF
TRBV11-2	TRBJ1-1	CASSLWARDRGRLNTEAFF
TRBV6-1	TRBJ2-1	CASSVFGREGGSYNEQFF
TRBV20-1	TRBJ1-1	CSARDHLNTEAFF
TRBV5-1	TRBJ2-2	CASSLATSAGELFF
TRBV15	TRBJ2-3	CATSSARGIGTGVDTQYF
TRBV19	TRBJ2-7	CASSIGRGLNEQYF